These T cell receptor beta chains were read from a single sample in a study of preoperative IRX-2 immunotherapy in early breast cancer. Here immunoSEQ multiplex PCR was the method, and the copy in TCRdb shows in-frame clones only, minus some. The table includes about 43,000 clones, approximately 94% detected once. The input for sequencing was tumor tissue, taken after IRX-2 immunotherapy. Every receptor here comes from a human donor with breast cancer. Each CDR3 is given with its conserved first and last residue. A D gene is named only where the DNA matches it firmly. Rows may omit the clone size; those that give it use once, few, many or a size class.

CDR3 protein: CASSDSKGPCQPQHF
CDR3 DNA: TGTGCCAGCAGTGACAGCAAGGGCCCTTGTCAGCCCCAGCATTTT
D gene: .
clone size: .
V gene: TRBV6-4
J gene: TRBJ1-5

CDR3 protein: CASREPNTEAFF
CDR3 DNA: TGTGCCAGTAGGGAACCGAACACTGAAGCTTTCTTT
D gene: .
clone size: .
V gene: TRBV19
J gene: TRBJ1-1

CDR3 protein: CASSWYNEQFF
CDR3 DNA: TGTGCCAGCAGCTGGTACAATGAGCAGTTCTTC
D gene: .
clone size: .
V gene: TRBV5-4
J gene: TRBJ2-1

CDR3 protein: CASSLRAGGPTDTQYF
CDR3 DNA: TGTGCCAGCAGCCTGAGAGCGGGAGGGCCCACAGATACGCAGTATTTT
D gene: TRBD2
clone size: .
V gene: TRBV7-9
J gene: TRBJ2-3

CDR3 protein: CASSYNRHPYNEQFF
CDR3 DNA: TGTGCCAGCAGTTACAACCGACACCCTTACAATGAGCAGTTCTTC
D gene: .
clone size: .
V gene: TRBV6-5
J gene: TRBJ2-1

CDR3 protein: CASSLRQGAGEKLFF
CDR3 DNA: TGTGCCAGCAGTTTGCGACAGGGGGCGGGGGAAAAACTGTTTTTT
D gene: TRBD1
clone size: .
V gene: TRBV27
J gene: TRBJ1-4

CDR3 protein: CASSEAMSGGGDTQYF
CDR3 DNA: TGTGCCAGCAGTGAAGCTATGAGCGGGGGGGGAGATACGCAGTATTTT
D gene: TRBD2
clone size: .
V gene: TRBV2
J gene: TRBJ2-3

CDR3 protein: CASSSGGSETQYF
CDR3 DNA: TGTGCCAGCAGCTCAGGCGGTTCGGAGACCCAGTACTTC
D gene: .
clone size: .
V gene: TRBV5-4
J gene: TRBJ2-5

CDR3 protein: CASSGQRGGDGETQYF
CDR3 DNA: TGTGCCAGTAGTGGCCAGAGGGGAGGGGACGGAGAGACCCAGTACTTC
D gene: TRBD2
clone size: .
V gene: TRBV19
J gene: TRBJ2-5

CDR3 protein: CASSLAHGAREKLFF
CDR3 DNA: TGTGCCAGCAGCTTAGCGCACGGGGCAAGGGAAAAACTGTTTTTT
D gene: .
clone size: .
V gene: TRBV7-6
J gene: TRBJ1-4

CDR3 protein: CASSQEDEQFF
CDR3 DNA: TGTGCCAGCAGTCAAGAGGATGAGCAGTTCTTC
D gene: .
clone size: .
V gene: TRBV7-3
J gene: TRBJ2-1

CDR3 protein: CASSLGAEPPDTQYF
CDR3 DNA: TGTGCCAGCAGCTTAGGAGCGGAACCCCCAGATACGCAGTATTTT
D gene: .
clone size: .
V gene: TRBV7-6
J gene: TRBJ2-3

CDR3 protein: CASGAGANVLTF
CDR3 DNA: TGTGCCAGCGGTGCTGGGGCCAACGTCCTGACTTTC
D gene: .
clone size: .
V gene: TRBV7-9
J gene: TRBJ2-6

CDR3 protein: CASLRGGATEAFF
CDR3 DNA: TGTGCCAGCCTCCGGGGGGGCGCCACTGAAGCTTTCTTT
D gene: .
clone size: .
V gene: TRBV21-1
J gene: TRBJ1-1

CDR3 protein: CASRRVGEGNTIYF
CDR3 DNA: TGTGCCAGCAGGAGGGTAGGGGAAGGAAACACCATATATTTT
D gene: .
clone size: .
V gene: TRBV5-8
J gene: TRBJ1-3

CDR3 protein: CASSHPYPGMSGPSYNEQFF
CDR3 DNA: TGCGCCAGCAGCCATCCCTACCCCGGGATGAGCGGTCCATCCTACAATGAGCAGTTCTTC
D gene: .
clone size: once
V gene: TRBV4-3
J gene: TRBJ2-1

CDR3 protein: CASAWGVRSGELFF
CDR3 DNA: TGTGCCAGCGCGTGGGGGGTACGCAGCGGGGAGCTGTTTTTT
D gene: .
clone size: .
V gene: TRBV5-4
J gene: TRBJ2-2

CDR3 protein: CASSLGSGGRYNEQFF
CDR3 DNA: TGTGCCAGCAGCTTAGGGTCGGGGGGGCGTTACAATGAGCAGTTCTTC
D gene: TRBD2
clone size: .
V gene: TRBV5-4
J gene: TRBJ2-1

CDR3 protein: CASSPGTANTGELFF
CDR3 DNA: TGTGCCAGCAGCCCCGGGACGGCGAACACCGGGGAGCTGTTTTTT
D gene: .
clone size: .
V gene: TRBV11-3
J gene: TRBJ2-2

CDR3 protein: CASSPGDRYQETQYF
CDR3 DNA: TGCGCCAGCAGCCCGGGGGACAGGTACCAAGAGACCCAGTACTTC
D gene: TRBD1
clone size: .
V gene: TRBV5-1
J gene: TRBJ2-5

CDR3 protein: CASSSQGTGGPGNTIYF
CDR3 DNA: TGCGCCAGCAGCTCCCAAGGGACAGGGGGCCCAGGAAACACCATATATTTT
D gene: TRBD1
clone size: .
V gene: TRBV5-1
J gene: TRBJ1-3

CDR3 protein: CASSSDRAYEQYF
CDR3 DNA: TGTGCCAGCAGCTCGGACAGGGCCTACGAGCAGTACTTC
D gene: TRBD1
clone size: few
V gene: TRBV9
J gene: TRBJ2-7

CDR3 protein: CASSLRDPLGYTF
CDR3 DNA: TGCGCCAGCAGCCTCCGGGACCCCCTAGGCTACACCTTC
D gene: .
clone size: .
V gene: TRBV5-1
J gene: TRBJ1-2

CDR3 protein: CASSQDLGAGVTGELFF
CDR3 DNA: TGCGCCAGCAGCCAAGATCTTGGGGCAGGGGTTACCGGGGAGCTGTTTTTT
D gene: .
clone size: .
V gene: TRBV4-3
J gene: TRBJ2-2

CDR3 protein: CASSRLAGGWEQYF
CDR3 DNA: TGTGCCAGCAGTCGTCTAGCGGGGGGTTGGGAGCAGTACTTC
D gene: TRBD2
clone size: once
V gene: TRBV28
J gene: TRBJ2-7

CDR3 protein: CASSGAGIYEQYF
CDR3 DNA: TGTGCCAGCTCAGGGGCAGGGATCTACGAGCAGTACTTC
D gene: .
clone size: .
V gene: TRBV27
J gene: TRBJ2-7

CDR3 protein: CASSVGNRGDTEAFF
CDR3 DNA: TGTGCCAGCAGCGTAGGAAACAGGGGGGACACTGAAGCTTTCTTT
D gene: TRBD1
clone size: .
V gene: TRBV9
J gene: TRBJ1-1

CDR3 protein: CASNSPTSYGYTF
CDR3 DNA: TGTGCCAGCAACAGCCCGACCTCCTATGGCTACACCTTC
D gene: .
clone size: .
V gene: TRBV28
J gene: TRBJ1-2

CDR3 protein: CASSSSSSYEQYF
CDR3 DNA: TGTGCCAGCAGCTCGTCGAGCTCCTACGAGCAGTACTTC
D gene: .
clone size: .
V gene: TRBV7-7
J gene: TRBJ2-7

CDR3 protein: CASSPSAHHHPLHF
CDR3 DNA: TGTGCCAGTAGTCCCTCGGCCCATCATCATCCCCTCCACTTT
D gene: .
clone size: few
V gene: TRBV19
J gene: TRBJ1-6

CDR3 protein: CSVGTSGSGETQYF
CDR3 DNA: TGCAGCGTTGGGACTAGCGGGAGTGGGGAGACCCAGTACTTC
D gene: TRBD2
clone size: .
V gene: TRBV29-1
J gene: TRBJ2-5

CDR3 protein: CSALVTGTGEQFF
CDR3 DNA: TGCAGCGCTCTCGTGACAGGGACGGGTGAGCAGTTCTTC
D gene: TRBD1
clone size: .
V gene: TRBV29-1
J gene: TRBJ2-1

CDR3 protein: CASSIRRAREEQFF
CDR3 DNA: TGTGCCAGTAGTATACGACGGGCCCGAGAGGAGCAGTTCTTC
D gene: .
clone size: .
V gene: TRBV19
J gene: TRBJ2-1

CDR3 protein: CASSLGGSQETQYF
CDR3 DNA: TGTGCCAGCAGCTTAGGAGGGTCTCAAGAGACCCAGTACTTC
D gene: .
clone size: .
V gene: TRBV7-2
J gene: TRBJ2-5

CDR3 protein: CASSLWGPRDTQYF
CDR3 DNA: TGTGCCAGCAGCTTATGGGGCCCCAGGGATACGCAGTATTTT
D gene: .
clone size: .
V gene: TRBV7-3
J gene: TRBJ2-3

CDR3 protein: CAISASGTAGLYGYTF
CDR3 DNA: TGTGCCATCAGTGCTTCCGGGACAGCGGGACTCTATGGCTACACCTTC
D gene: TRBD1
clone size: .
V gene: TRBV10-3
J gene: TRBJ1-2

CDR3 protein: CASTAYNEQFF
CDR3 DNA: TGTGCCAGCACCGCGTACAATGAGCAGTTCTTC
D gene: .
clone size: .
V gene: TRBV5-4
J gene: TRBJ2-1

CDR3 protein: CATSRATTEIQPQHF
CDR3 DNA: TGTGCCACCAGCAGGGCCACAACTGAAATACAGCCCCAGCATTTT
D gene: .
clone size: .
V gene: TRBV15
J gene: TRBJ1-5

CDR3 protein: CASSIGPTGPLNQPQHF
CDR3 DNA: TGTGCCAGTAGTATAGGCCCCACAGGTCCGCTCAATCAGCCCCAGCATTTT
D gene: .
clone size: .
V gene: TRBV19
J gene: TRBJ1-5

CDR3 protein: CASSLAPRADTEAFF
CDR3 DNA: TGTGCCAGCAGCTTAGCGCCCCGGGCAGACACTGAAGCTTTCTTT
D gene: .
clone size: .
V gene: TRBV7-9
J gene: TRBJ1-1

CDR3 protein: CASSSNREETQYF
CDR3 DNA: TGTGCCAGCAGTTCGAATAGGGAAGAGACCCAGTACTTC
D gene: .
clone size: .
V gene: TRBV27
J gene: TRBJ2-5

CDR3 protein: CASSLDAGTYEQYF
CDR3 DNA: TGTGCCAGCAGCTTAGATGCGGGGACCTACGAGCAGTACTTC
D gene: .
clone size: .
V gene: TRBV7-2
J gene: TRBJ2-7

CDR3 protein: CASSIFVSGANVLTF
CDR3 DNA: TGTGCCAGTAGTATATTTGTCTCTGGGGCCAACGTCCTGACTTTC
D gene: .
clone size: .
V gene: TRBV19
J gene: TRBJ2-6

CDR3 protein: CASSIDRDRGGEQYF
CDR3 DNA: TGTGCCAGTAGTATAGACCGGGACAGGGGAGGTGAGCAGTACTTC
D gene: TRBD1
clone size: .
V gene: TRBV19
J gene: TRBJ2-7

CDR3 protein: CASSVLAGGNEQFF
CDR3 DNA: TGTGCCAGCAGCGTACTGGCGGGAGGGAATGAGCAGTTCTTC
D gene: TRBD2
clone size: .
V gene: TRBV9
J gene: TRBJ2-1

CDR3 protein: CASSRKTVLNTEAFF
CDR3 DNA: TGTGCCAGCAGCCGGAAGACAGTTTTGAACACTGAAGCTTTCTTT
D gene: .
clone size: medium-sized
V gene: TRBV7-2
J gene: TRBJ1-1

CDR3 protein: CASSLYTVYYGYTF
CDR3 DNA: TGTGCCAGCAGCTTATACACAGTGTATTATGGCTACACCTTC
D gene: .
clone size: .
V gene: TRBV5-4
J gene: TRBJ1-2

CDR3 protein: CASSVDGAAGELFF
CDR3 DNA: TGTGCCAGCAGCGTAGATGGGGCAGCCGGGGAGCTGTTTTTT
D gene: .
clone size: .
V gene: TRBV9
J gene: TRBJ2-2

CDR3 protein: CASSPHRTNTEAFF
CDR3 DNA: TGTGCCAGCAGCCCCCACCGGACCAACACTGAAGCTTTCTTT
D gene: .
clone size: .
V gene: TRBV7-3
J gene: TRBJ1-1

CDR3 protein: CASSLPRGLKETQYF
CDR3 DNA: TGTGCCAGCAGCTTACCGCGGGGACTAAAAGAGACCCAGTACTTC
D gene: TRBD2
clone size: .
V gene: TRBV7-9
J gene: TRBJ2-5